The clone carrying this T cell receptor beta chain was counted a single time. The CDR3 covers 14 residues. V was pared by 8 bases and J by 3 bases, with 13 bases between. Germline CDR1 KGHDR, CDR2 SFDVKD. These data belong to a study of T-cell reconstitution after alpha-beta-depleted transplantation in children. Using unique molecular identifiers, the investigators prepared the TCRbeta library. TCRdb reprocessed the PCR reads with MiXCR, giving one entry per CDR3 protein. The sample lists about 400,000 distinct CDR3 sequences; over 20% were seen once. The J gene is TRBJ2-1, the V gene TRBV24-1; the D is unclear. Sequencing was performed on PBMCs from the stem cell graft donor, taken from the stem cell graft. This clonotype originated in a human donor who donated a stem cell graft to a child with acute myeloid leukemia. The CDR3 region is CATKRGAFYNEQFF. The CDR3 region has the DNA TGTGCCACCAAGCGCGGCGCTTTCTACAATGAGCAGTTCTTC.